This T cell receptor beta chain was profiled in a study of T cells in Graves' hyperthyroidism and ophthalmopathy. The TCR beta CDR3 regions underwent amplification using RNA transcripts as the source. An initial round of RT-PCR targeting the TCR CDR3 relied on the HTBI primer set. TCRdb ran MiXCR on the multiplex PCR reads and lists one entry per CDR3 protein. The sample contains 530,000 or so distinct CDR3 sequences, more than 15% of which appear only once. This clonotype was observed a handful of times. This CDR3 comprises 15 residues. The germline V gene encodes CDR1 LNHDA and CDR2 SQIVND (reference sequence). Trimming took 7 bases from V and 3 from J, leaving 19 bases between them.

This receptor was taken from a woman younger than 30 with Graves' ophthalmopathy. Sequencing was carried out using blood. The rearrangement uses TRBV19 and TRBJ2-7, with D perhaps matching TRBD1 or TRBD2 (5 bases each). The CDR3 here is CASNVGFGADYEQYF. The DNA of the CDR3 is TGTGCCAGTAACGTAGGGTTCGGGGCGGACTACGAGCAGTACTTC.